This is a list of T cell receptor beta chains from one sample in a study of blood T cell repertoires in COVID-19. Profiled with immunoSEQ multiplex PCR; TCRdb holds only in-frame clones, not every one. The sample carries roughly 310,000 clones, 90% recorded once. The sequenced material came from peripheral blood. These receptors originate from a woman aged 25 to 39 with COVID-19, enrolled during active disease. The CDR3 runs from the conserved cysteine through the conserved F or W. D genes are given only for firm matches. Expanded clones are given a class, and other clones once, few, many or no size at all.

>TRBV28|.|TRBD1|TRBJ1-5
CASYKNRGNAQHF
TGTGCCAGCTACAAGAACAGGGGGAATGCCCAGCATTTT
>TRBV5-8|.|.|TRBJ1-2
CASSFPTGLYGYTF
TGTGCCAGCAGCTTCCCTACCGGACTCTATGGCTACACCTTC
>TRBV30|few|.|TRBJ2-7
CAWSGRYEQYF
TGTGCCTGGAGCGGTCGGTACGAGCAGTACTTC
>TRBV29-1|.|TRBD2|TRBJ2-3
CSVEGTSGTDTQYF
TGCAGCGTTGAGGGGACTAGCGGCACAGATACGCAGTATTTT
>TRBV30|.|TRBD2|TRBJ2-5
CAWKRGGETQYF
TGTGCCTGGAAACGGGGGGGAGAGACCCAGTACTTC
>TRBV2|.|.|TRBJ2-7
CASSRTVLSYEQYF
TGTGCCAGCAGTAGGACAGTGCTATCCTACGAGCAGTACTTC
>TRBV19|once|TRBD1|TRBJ1-1
CASTPTGQALNTEAFF
TGTGCCAGTACCCCAACCGGACAGGCCTTGAACACTGAAGCTTTCTTT
>TRBV19|.|TRBD1|TRBJ1-2
CASSRTGEYYGYTF
TGTGCCAGTAGTAGGACAGGGGAGTACTATGGCTACACCTTC
>TRBV24-1|.|.|TRBJ1-5
CATSDQRQFQPQHF
TGTGCCACCAGTGACCAACGACAGTTCCAGCCCCAGCATTTT
>TRBV3-1/TRBV3-2|.|.|TRBJ1-4
CASSLINEKLFF
TGTGCCAGCAGCCTTATTAATGAAAAACTGTTTTTT
>TRBV27|.|.|TRBJ1-2
CASSLSKGEGYTF
TGTGCCAGCAGTTTATCGAAGGGAGAAGGCTACACCTTC
>TRBV9|.|.|TRBJ2-7
CASSPQMGALAEQYF
TGTGCCAGCAGCCCCCAAATGGGAGCTCTCGCCGAGCAGTACTTC
>TRBV12-3/TRBV12-4|few|.|TRBJ2-7
CASSFRGLRQYF
TGTGCCAGCAGTTTCAGGGGACTAAGGCAGTACTTC
>TRBV12-3/TRBV12-4|.|.|TRBJ1-1
CASCRVNTEAFF
TGTGCCAGCTGCAGGGTGAACACTGAAGCTTTCTTT
>TRBV19|.|.|TRBJ2-1
CASSIFQGRYNEQFF
TGTGCCAGTAGTATATTTCAGGGAAGATACAATGAGCAGTTCTTC